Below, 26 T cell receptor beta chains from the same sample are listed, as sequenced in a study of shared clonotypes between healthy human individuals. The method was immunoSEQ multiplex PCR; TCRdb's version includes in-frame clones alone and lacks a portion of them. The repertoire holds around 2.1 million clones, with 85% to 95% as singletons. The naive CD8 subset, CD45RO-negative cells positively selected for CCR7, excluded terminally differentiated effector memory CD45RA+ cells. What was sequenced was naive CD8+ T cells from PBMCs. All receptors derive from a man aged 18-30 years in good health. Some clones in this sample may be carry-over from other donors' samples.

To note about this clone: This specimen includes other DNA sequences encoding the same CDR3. CDR3 nucleotide sequence: TGTGCCAGCAGTTACTCGGTGTCCTACGAGCAGTACTTC. Translation: CASSYSVSYEQYF. The chain is built from TRBV6-5 and TRBJ2-7; no definite D call. V was pared by 0 bases and J by 1 base, with 4 bases between. The CDR3 is 13 amino acids. Germline V gene lookup returns CDR1 MNHEY and CDR2 SVGAGI.

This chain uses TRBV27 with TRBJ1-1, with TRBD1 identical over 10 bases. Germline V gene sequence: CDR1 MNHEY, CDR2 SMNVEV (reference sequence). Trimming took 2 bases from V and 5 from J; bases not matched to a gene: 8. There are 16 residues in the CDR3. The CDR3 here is CASSLILGTGVTEAFF. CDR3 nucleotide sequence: TGTGCCAGCAGTTTAATTCTGGGGACAGGGGTTACTGAAGCTTTCTTT.

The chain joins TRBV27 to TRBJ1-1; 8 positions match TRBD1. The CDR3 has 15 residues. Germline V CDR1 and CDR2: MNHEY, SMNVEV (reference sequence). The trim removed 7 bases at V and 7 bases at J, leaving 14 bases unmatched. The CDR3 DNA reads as TGTGCCAGCAACATACGGACAGGGTGGGTCAGTGAAGCTTTCTTT. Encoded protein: CASNIRTGWVSEAFF.

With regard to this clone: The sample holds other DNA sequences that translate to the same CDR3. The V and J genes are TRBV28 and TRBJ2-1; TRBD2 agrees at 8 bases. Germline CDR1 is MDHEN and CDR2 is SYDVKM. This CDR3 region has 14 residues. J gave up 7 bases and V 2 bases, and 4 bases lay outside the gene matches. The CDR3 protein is CASSLAGGDNEQFF. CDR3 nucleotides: TGTGCCAGCAGTTTAGCGGGAGGAGATAATGAGCAGTTCTTC.

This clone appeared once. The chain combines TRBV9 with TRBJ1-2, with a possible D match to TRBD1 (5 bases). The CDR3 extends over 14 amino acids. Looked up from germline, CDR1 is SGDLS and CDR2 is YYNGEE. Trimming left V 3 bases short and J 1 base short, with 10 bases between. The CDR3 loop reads CASSDRNRNYGYTF. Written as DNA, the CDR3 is TGTGCCAGCAGCGACAGGAATCGTAACTATGGCTACACCTTC.

The CDR3 here is CASSQRVVDRGSNQPQHF. The CDR3 DNA follows: TGCGCCAGCAGCCAGAGGGTTGTCGACAGGGGAAGCAATCAGCCCCAGCATTTT. This sequence joins TRBV4-1 and TRBJ1-5; TRBD1 matches 8 bases. V shed 3 bases and J 1 base; nucleotides not matched to a gene: 11. Germline loops: CDR1 MGHRA, CDR2 YSYEKL. The CDR3 sequence is 18 residues long.

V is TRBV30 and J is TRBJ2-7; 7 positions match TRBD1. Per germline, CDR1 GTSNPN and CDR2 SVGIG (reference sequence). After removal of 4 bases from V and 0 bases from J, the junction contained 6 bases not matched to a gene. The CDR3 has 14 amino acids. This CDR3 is CAWKGDSSSYEQYF. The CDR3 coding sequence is TGTGCCTGGAAGGGGGACAGCAGCTCCTACGAGCAGTACTTC.

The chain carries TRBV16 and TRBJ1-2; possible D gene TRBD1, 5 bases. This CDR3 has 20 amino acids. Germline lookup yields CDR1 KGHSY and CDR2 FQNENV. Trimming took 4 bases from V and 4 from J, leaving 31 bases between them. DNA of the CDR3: TGTGCCAGCAGCCGCGGCGCCAGAACAACGTGGGGGAACGGCGGCTATGGCTACACCTTC. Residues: CASSRGARTTWGNGGYGYTF.

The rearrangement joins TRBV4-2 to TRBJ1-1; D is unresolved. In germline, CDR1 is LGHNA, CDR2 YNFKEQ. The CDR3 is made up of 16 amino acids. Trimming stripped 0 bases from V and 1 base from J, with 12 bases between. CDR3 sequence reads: CASSQDSAGTNTEAFF. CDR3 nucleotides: TGTGCCAGCAGCCAAGATTCGGCAGGAACGAACACTGAAGCTTTCTTT.

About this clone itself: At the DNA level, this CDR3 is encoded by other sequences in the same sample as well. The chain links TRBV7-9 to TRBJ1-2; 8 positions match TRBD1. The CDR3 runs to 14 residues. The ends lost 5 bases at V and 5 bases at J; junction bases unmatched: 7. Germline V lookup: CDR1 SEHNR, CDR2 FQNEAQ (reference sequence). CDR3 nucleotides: TGTGCCAGCAGCCTCCTGGGACAGGCTTATGGCTACACCTTC. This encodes CASSLLGQAYGYTF.

CDR3: CASSEPSGSWEYF. CDR3 nucleotide sequence: TGTGCCAGCAGTGAACCCTCGGGGTCCTGGGAGTACTTC. The genes are TRBV6-1 and TRBJ2-7; D might be TRBD2 (5 bases). V lost 2 bases and J lost 11, with 16 bases in between. CDR3 length: 13 residues. Germline CDR1 is MNHNS and CDR2 is SASEGT.

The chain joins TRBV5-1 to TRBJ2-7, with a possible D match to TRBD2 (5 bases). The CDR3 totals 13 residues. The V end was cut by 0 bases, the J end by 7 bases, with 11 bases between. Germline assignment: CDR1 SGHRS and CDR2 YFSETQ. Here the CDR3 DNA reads TGCGCCAGCAGCTTGGATCGTGGGAGAGAGCAGTACTTC. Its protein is CASSLDRGREQYF.

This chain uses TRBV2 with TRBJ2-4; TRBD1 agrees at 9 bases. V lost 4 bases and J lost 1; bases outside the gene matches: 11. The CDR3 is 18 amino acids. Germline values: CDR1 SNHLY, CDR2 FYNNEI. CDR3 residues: CASSGLLDGQGAKNIQYF. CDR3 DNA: TGTGCCAGCAGTGGACTACTAGATGGACAGGGGGCCAAAAACATTCAGTACTTC.

CDR3 DNA sequence: TGCGCCAGCAGCTTGGCCCTAGCAGGGGACACAGATACGCAGTATTTT. It codes for CASSLALAGDTDTQYF. The chain uses TRBV5-1 and TRBJ2-3; possibly TRBD1 for D (6 bases). CDR1 is SGHRS, CDR2 YFSETQ, per germline. This CDR3 is 16 amino acids long. With 0 bases removed from V and 2 bases from J, the gap between germline ends came to 13 bases.

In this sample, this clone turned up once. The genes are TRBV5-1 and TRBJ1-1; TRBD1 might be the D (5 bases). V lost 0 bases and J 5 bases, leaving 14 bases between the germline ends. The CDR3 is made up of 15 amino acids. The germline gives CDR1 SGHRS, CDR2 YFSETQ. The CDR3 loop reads CASSLVRGLDTEAFF. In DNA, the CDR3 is TGCGCCAGCAGCTTGGTCCGGGGGTTAGATACTGAAGCTTTCTTT.

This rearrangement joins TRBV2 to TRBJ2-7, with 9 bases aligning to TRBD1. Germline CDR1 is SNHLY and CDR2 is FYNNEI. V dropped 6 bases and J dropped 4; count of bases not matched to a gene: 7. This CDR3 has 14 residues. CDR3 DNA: TGTGCCAGCAGCTTCCGGGACAGGGTTTACGAGCAGTACTTC. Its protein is CASSFRDRVYEQYF.

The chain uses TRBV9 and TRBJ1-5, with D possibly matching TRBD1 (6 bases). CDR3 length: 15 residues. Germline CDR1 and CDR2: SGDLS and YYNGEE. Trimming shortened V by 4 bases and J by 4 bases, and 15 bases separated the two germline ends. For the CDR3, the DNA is TGTGCCAGCAGCCCACTCGGGACAACTAATCAGCCCCAGCATTTT. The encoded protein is CASSPLGTTNQPQHF.

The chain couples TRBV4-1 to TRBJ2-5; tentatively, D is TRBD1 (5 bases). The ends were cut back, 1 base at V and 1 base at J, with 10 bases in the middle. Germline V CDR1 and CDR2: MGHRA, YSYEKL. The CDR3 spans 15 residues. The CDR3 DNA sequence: TGCGCCAGCAGCCAAGTAAGGGGATTCCAAGAGACCCAGTACTTC. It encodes CASSQVRGFQETQYF.

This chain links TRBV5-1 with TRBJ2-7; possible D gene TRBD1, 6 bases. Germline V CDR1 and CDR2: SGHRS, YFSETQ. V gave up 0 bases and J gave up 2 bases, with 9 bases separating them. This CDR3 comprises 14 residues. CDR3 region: CASSLGQVTYEQYF. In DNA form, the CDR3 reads TGCGCCAGCAGCTTGGGACAGGTTACCTACGAGCAGTACTTC.

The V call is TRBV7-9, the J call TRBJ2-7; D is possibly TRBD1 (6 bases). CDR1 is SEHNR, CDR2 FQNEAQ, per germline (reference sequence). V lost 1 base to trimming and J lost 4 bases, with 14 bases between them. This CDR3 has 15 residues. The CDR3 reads CASSLVQGKAYEQYF. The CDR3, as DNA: TGTGCCAGCAGCTTAGTCCAGGGGAAGGCTTACGAGCAGTACTTC.

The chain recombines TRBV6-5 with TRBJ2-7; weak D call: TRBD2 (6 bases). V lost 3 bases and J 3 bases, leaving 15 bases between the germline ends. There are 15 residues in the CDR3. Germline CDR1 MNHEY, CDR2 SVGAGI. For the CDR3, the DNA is TGTGCCAGCAGTTATGGGGCGGGGACTGGCTACGAGCAGTACTTC. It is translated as CASSYGAGTGYEQYF.

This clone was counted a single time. This CDR3 is CASSFGSGSLYEQYF. CDR3 DNA: TGTGCCAGCAGCTTTGGTAGCGGGAGTCTTTACGAGCAGTACTTC. The chain combines TRBV11-2 with TRBJ2-7; TRBD2 aligns across 9 bases. The CDR3 loop spans 15 amino acids. Looked up from germline, CDR1 is SGHAT and CDR2 is FQNNGV. The J segment lost 4 bases and the V segment lost 3 bases, leaving 7 bases of the junction unmatched.

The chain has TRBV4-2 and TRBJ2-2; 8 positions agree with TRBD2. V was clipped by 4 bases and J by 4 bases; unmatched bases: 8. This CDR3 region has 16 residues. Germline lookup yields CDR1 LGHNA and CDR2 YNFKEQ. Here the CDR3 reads CASSPEREIGTGELFF. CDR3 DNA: TGTGCCAGCAGCCCCGAGCGGGAGATAGGCACCGGGGAGCTGTTTTTT.

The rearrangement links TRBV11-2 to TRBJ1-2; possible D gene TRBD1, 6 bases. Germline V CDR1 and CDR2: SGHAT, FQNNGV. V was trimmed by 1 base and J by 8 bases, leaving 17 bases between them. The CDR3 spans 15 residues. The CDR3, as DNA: TGTGCCAGCAGCTTAGTCGGCGGGGGGCAAGGAGGCTACACCTTC. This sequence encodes CASSLVGGGQGGYTF.

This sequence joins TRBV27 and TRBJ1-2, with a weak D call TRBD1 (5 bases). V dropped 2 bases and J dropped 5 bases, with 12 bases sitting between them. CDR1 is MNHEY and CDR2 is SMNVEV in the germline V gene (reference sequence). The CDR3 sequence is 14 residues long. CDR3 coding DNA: TGTGCCAGCAGTTTAGTAGGGCCAGGGTATGGCTACACCTTC. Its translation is CASSLVGPGYGYTF.

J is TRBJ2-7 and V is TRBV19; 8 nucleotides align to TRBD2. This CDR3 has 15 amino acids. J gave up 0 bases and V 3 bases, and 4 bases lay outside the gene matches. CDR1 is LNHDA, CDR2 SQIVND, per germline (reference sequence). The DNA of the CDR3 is TGTGCCAGTAGTATTAAGCGGGAGTTCTCCTACGAGCAGTACTTC. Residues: CASSIKREFSYEQYF.